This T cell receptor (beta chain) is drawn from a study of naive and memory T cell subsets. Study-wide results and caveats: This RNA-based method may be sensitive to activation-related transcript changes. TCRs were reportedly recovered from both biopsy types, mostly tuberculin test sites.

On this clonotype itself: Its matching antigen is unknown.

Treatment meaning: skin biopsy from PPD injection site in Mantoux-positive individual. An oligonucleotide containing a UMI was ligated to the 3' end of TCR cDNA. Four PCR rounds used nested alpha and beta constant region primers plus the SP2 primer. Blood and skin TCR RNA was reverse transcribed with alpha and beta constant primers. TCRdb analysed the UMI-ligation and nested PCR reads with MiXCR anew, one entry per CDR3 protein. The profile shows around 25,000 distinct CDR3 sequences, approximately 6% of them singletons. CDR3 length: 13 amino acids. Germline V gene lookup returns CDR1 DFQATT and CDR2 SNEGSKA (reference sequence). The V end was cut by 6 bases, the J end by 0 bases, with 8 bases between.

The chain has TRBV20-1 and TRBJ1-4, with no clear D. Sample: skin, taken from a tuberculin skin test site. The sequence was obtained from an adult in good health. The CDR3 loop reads CSARRPTNEKLFF. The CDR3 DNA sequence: TGCAGTGCCAGACGACCAACTAATGAAAAACTGTTTTTT.